This T cell receptor beta chain was captured in a study of Ad26.COV2.S vaccination and SARS-CoV-2 variants. Germline CDR1 SGHTA, CDR2 FQGNSA. This CDR3 contains 13 residues. V was cut by 5 bases and J by 0 bases, with 7 bases left in between. Here immunoSEQ multiplex PCR was the method, and the copy in TCRdb shows in-frame clones only, minus some. The sample yields about 320,000 clones, about nine tenths seen once. The treatment: 15 to 20 received Ad26.COV2.S at low or high dose, single or two shots; five or six received placebo; per-sample allocation not given. Day 63 after the first injection of vaccine or placebo was the sampling time. A Boston donor was an adult aged 18-55 years. Wuhan-strain SARS-CoV-2 spike was expressed by the Ad26 vector that made up the vaccine. As to this clone: The antigen is unknown.

Study results and limitations: Recipients given vaccine exceeded placebo recipients in spike-specific TCR breadth.

The source of this sequence is a person aged 18-60 years who received the Ad26.COV2.S COVID-19 vaccine or a placebo. V and J are TRBV7-2 and TRBJ1-1; D gene ambiguous. Sequencing was performed on peripheral blood, taken in a trial of Ad26.COV2.S vaccine versus placebo. The CDR3 spells CASSPPVNTEAFF. CDR3 DNA sequence: TGTGCCAGCAGCCCCCCGGTGAACACTGAAGCTTTCTTT.